The present T cell receptor beta chain was sequenced within a study of OX40 agonist ivuxolimab in advanced cancers. With respect to this clone: The antigen remains unidentified.

The study, taken as a whole, reports: Relatively little clonal expansion, among the lowest observed, appeared in partial responders at 0.1-3.0 mg/kg.

TCRdb's copy holds only in-frame clones and misses some; the assay was immunoSEQ multiplex PCR. This table has 20,000 to 25,000 clones, approximately 78% appearing once. The germline CDR1 and CDR2 sequences are MNHEY and SMNVEV (reference sequence). This CDR3 is built from 11 residues. The clonotype originates from an adult with an advanced solid tumor such as melanoma, head and neck, liver or kidney cancer. The chain uses TRBV27 and TRBJ1-6; D call uncertain. Material: CD4+ or CD8+ T cells sorted from blood, obtained in a trial of the OX40 agonist ivuxolimab. In nucleotides, the CDR3 is TGTGCTACCCAGCATAATTCACCCCTCCACTTT. Protein product: CATQHNSPLHF.